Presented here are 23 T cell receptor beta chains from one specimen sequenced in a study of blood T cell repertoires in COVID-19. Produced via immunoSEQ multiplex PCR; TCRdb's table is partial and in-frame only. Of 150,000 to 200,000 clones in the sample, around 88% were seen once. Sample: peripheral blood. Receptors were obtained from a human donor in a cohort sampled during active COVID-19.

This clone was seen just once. The CDR3 reads CASSMWEGNTDTQYF. In DNA, the CDR3 is TGTGCCAGTAGTATGTGGGAGGGCAACACAGATACGCAGTATTTT. The chain links TRBV19 to TRBJ2-3, with 7 bases that match TRBD2. Germline values: CDR1 LNHDA, CDR2 SQIVND (reference sequence). The length of the CDR3 is 15 residues. The V and J ends lost 3 bases and 2 bases, in that order; junction bases with no gene match: 5.

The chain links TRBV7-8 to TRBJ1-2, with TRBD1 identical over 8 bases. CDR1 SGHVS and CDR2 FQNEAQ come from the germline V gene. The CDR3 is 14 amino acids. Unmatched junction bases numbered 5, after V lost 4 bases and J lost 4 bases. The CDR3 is CASSSRDRLYGYTF. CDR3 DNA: TGTGCCAGCAGCTCCCGGGACAGGCTCTATGGCTACACCTTC.

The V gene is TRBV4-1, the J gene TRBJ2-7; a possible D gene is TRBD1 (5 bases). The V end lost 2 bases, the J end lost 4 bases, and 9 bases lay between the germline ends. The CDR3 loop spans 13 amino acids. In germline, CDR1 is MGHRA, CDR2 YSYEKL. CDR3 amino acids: CASSQTGNYEQYF. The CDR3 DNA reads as TGCGCCAGCAGCCAAACAGGCAATTACGAGCAGTACTTC.

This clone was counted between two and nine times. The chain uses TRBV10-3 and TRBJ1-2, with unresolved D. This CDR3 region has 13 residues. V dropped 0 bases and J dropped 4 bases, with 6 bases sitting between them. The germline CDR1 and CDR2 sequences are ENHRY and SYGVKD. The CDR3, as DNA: TGTGCCATCAGTGAGTCGCCCGGCTATGGCTACACCTTC. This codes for CAISESPGYGYTF.

This CDR3 is CASSPGWGDTQYF. In DNA, the CDR3 is TGTGCCAGCAGCCCAGGGTGGGGAGATACGCAGTATTTT. This sequence joins TRBV14 and TRBJ2-3; D is perhaps TRBD1 (5 bases). Germline V gives CDR1 SGHDN, CDR2 FVKESK. The CDR3 consists of 13 residues. Trimming took off 4 bases at V and 5 bases at J, with 10 bases between the two ends.

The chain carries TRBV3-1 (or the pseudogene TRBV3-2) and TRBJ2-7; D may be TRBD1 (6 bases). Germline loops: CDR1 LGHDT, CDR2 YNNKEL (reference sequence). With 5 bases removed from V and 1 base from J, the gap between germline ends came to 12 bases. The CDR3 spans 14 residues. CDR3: CASSKSGQSYEQYF. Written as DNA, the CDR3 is TGTGCCAGCAGCAAGTCCGGACAGTCCTACGAGCAGTACTTC.

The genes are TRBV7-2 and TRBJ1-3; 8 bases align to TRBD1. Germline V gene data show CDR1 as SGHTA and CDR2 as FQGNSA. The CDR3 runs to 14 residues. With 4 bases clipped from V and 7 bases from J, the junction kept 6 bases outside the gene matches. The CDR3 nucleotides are TGTGCCAGCAGCTCGACAGGGGCGCGTAACACCATATATTTT. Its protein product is CASSSTGARNTIYF. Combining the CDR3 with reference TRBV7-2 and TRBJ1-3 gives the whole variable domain GAGVSQSPSNKVTEKGKDVELRCDPISGHTALYWYRQSLGQGLEFLIYFQGNSAPDKSGLPSDRFSAERTGGSVSTLTIQRTQQEDSAVYLCASSSTGARNTIYFGEGSWLTVV.

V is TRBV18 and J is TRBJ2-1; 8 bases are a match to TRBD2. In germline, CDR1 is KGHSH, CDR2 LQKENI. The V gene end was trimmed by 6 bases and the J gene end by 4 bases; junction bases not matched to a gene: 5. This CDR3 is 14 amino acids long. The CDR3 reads CASSAGTRYNEQFF. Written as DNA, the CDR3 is TGTGCCAGCTCCGCCGGGACTAGATACAATGAGCAGTTCTTC.

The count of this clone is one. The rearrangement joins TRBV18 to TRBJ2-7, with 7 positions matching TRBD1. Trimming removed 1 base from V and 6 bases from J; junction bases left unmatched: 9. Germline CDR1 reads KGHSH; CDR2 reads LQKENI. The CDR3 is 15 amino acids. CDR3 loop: CASSPLNTGESEQYF. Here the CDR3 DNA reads TGTGCCAGCTCACCACTTAATACAGGGGAGTCCGAGCAGTACTTC.

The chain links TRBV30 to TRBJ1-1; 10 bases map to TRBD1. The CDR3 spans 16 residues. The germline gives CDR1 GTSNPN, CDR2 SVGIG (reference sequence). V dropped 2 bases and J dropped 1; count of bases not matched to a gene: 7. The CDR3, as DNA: TGTGCCTGGAGTCTTGACAGGGGGCCGGGGAACACTGAAGCTTTCTTT. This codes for CAWSLDRGPGNTEAFF.

CDR3 sequence: CASSWDRGKQYF. The CDR3 bases are TGTGCCAGCAGCTGGGACAGGGGCAAGCAGTACTTC. The chain uses TRBV6-5 and TRBJ2-7; TRBD1 aligns across 10 bases. This CDR3 region has 12 residues. Trimming took 6 bases from V and 8 from J; bases not matched to a gene: 4. Germline V gene data show CDR1 as MNHEY and CDR2 as SVGAGI.

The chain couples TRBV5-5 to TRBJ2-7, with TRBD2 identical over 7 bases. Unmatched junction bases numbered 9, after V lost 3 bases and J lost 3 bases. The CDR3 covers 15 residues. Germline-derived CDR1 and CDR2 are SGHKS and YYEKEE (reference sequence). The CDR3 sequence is CASSWGSGADYEQYF. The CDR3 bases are TGTGCCAGCAGCTGGGGGAGCGGGGCGGACTACGAGCAGTACTTC.

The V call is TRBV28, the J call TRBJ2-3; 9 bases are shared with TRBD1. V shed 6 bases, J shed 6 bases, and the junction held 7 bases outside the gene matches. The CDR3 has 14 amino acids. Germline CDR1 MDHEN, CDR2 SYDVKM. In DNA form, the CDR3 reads TGTGCCAGCAGCCTCGACAGGGGGAGGGATACGCAGTATTTT. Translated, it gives CASSLDRGRDTQYF. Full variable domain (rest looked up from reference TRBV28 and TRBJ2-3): DVKVTQSSRYLVKRTGEKVFLECVQDMDHENMFWYRQDPGLGLRLIYFSYDVKMKEKGDIPEGYSVSREKKERFSLILESASTNQTSMYLCASSLDRGRDTQYFGPGTRLTVL.

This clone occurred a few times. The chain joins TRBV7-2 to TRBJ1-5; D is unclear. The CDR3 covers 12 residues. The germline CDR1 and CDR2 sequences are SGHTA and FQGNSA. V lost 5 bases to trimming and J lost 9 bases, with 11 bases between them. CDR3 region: CASSASRGPQHF. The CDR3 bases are TGTGCCAGCAGCGCCTCCCGGGGGCCCCAGCATTTT.

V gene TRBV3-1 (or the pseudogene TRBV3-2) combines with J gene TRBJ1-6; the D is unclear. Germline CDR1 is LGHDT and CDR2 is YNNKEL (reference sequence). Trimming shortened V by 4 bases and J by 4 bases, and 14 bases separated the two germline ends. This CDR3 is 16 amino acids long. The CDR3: CASSPPRRDYNSPLHF. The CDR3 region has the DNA TGTGCCAGCAGCCCCCCCCGACGGGATTATAATTCACCCCTCCACTTT.

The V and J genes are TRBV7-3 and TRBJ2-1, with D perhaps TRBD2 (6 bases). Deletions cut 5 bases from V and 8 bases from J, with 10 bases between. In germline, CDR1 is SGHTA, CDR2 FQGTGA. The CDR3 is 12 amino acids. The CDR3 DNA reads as TGTGCCAGCAGCCGTGGAGGGGATGAGCAGTTCTTC. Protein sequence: CASSRGGDEQFF. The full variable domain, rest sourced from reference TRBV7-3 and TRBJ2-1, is GAGVSQTPSNKVTEKGKYVELRCDPISGHTALYWYRQSLGQGPEFLIYFQGTGAADDSGLPNDRFFAVRPEGSVSTLKIQRTERGDSAVYLCASSRGGDEQFFGPGTRLTVL.

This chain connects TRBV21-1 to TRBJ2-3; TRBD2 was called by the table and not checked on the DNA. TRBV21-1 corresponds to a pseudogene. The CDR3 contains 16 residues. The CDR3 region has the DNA TGTGCCAGCAGCACAGGGACTAGCGGACCCACAGATACGCAGTATTTT. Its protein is CASSTGTSGPTDTQYF.

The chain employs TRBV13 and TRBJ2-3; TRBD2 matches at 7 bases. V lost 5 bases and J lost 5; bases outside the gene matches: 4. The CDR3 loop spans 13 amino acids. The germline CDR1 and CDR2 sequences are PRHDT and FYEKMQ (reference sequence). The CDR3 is CASSPAGLDTQYF. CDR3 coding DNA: TGTGCCAGCAGCCCAGCGGGGTTAGATACGCAGTATTTT.

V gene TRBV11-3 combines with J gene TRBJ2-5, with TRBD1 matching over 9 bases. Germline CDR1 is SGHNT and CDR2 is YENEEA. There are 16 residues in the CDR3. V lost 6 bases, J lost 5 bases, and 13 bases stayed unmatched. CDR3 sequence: CASSSGTGRVRETQYF. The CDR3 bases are TGTGCCAGCAGTTCCGGGACAGGGAGGGTACGGGAGACCCAGTACTTC.

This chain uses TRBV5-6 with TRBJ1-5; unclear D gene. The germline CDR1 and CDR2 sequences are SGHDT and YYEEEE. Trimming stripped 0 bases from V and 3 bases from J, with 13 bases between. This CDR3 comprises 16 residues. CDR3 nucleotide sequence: TGTGCCAGCAGCTTGGGAGGGAGAGGGAACAATCAGCCCCAGCATTTT. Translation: CASSLGGRGNNQPQHF.

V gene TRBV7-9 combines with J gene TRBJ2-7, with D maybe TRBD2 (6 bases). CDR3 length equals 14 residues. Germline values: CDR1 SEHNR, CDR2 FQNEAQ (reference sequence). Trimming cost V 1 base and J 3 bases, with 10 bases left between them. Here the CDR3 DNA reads TGTGCCAGCAGCTTAGAGGGTAGCGGCTACGAGCAGTACTTC. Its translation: CASSLEGSGYEQYF. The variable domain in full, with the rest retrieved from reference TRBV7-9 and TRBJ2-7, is DTGVSQNPRHKITKRGQNVTFRCDPISEHNRLYWYRQTLGQGPEFLTYFQNEAQLEKSRLLSDRFSAERPKGSFSTLEIQRTEQGDSAMYLCASSLEGSGYEQYFGPGTRLTVT.

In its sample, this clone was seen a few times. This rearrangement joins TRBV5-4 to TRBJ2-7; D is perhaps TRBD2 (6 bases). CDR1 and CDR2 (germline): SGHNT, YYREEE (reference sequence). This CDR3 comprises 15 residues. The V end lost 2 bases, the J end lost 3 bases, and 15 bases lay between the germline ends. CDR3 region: CASSFGGIPIYEQYF. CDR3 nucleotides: TGTGCCAGCAGCTTTGGGGGGATCCCCATCTACGAGCAGTACTTC.

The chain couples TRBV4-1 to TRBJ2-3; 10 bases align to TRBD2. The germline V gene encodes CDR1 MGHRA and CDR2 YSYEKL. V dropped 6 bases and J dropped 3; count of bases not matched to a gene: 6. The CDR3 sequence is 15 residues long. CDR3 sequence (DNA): TGCGCCAGCAGTCCGGGACTAGCGATGACAGATACGCAGTATTTT. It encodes CASSPGLAMTDTQYF.